This T cell receptor beta chain was captured by sequencing in a study of shared clonotypes between healthy human individuals. Study information: Sampling drew on donors who were a couple of women and three men aged 18 to 49. Points from the study as a whole: For sorted subsets, rarefaction showed incomplete sequencing despite large depth. The naive CD4 repertoires of a handful of donors were compared, and approximately 5.3% of clonotypes were shared.

The CDR3 extends over 14 amino acids. After removal of 6 bases from V and 3 bases from J, the junction contained 4 bases not matched to a gene. Germline V gives CDR1 SNHLY, CDR2 FYNNEI. The protocol was immunoSEQ multiplex PCR, while the TCRdb copy is restricted to in-frame clones and leaves out a portion. This table has approximately 1.5 million clones, just under 99% appearing once. A remark on this clone: Its antigen is as yet unknown.

From CD4+ cells came CD45RA+ naive and CD45RA-negative memory subsets. The origin of this receptor is a man aged 30 to 39 in good health. Sequences were obtained from naive CD4+ T cells sorted from blood. Subset noted: CD45RA+ positively selected. V gene TRBV2 combines with J gene TRBJ1-3; 8 positions agree with TRBD1. DNA of the CDR3: TGTGCCAGCAGCGCGGACAGGGTTGGAAACACCATATATTTT. Translating it yields CASSADRVGNTIYF.